Shown below are 9 T cell receptor beta chains from a single sample sequenced in a study of Ad26.COV2.S vaccination and SARS-CoV-2 variants. Clones were read by immunoSEQ multiplex PCR, and TCRdb kept only the in-frame ones, dropping some. The sample includes about 280,000 clones, 80% to 90% of them seen just once. Treatment here: 15 to 20 received Ad26.COV2.S at low or high dose, single or two shots; 5 received placebo; per-sample allocation not given. All samples were drawn on day 63, counting from the first vaccine or placebo injection. Sample: peripheral blood, taken in a trial of Ad26.COV2.S vaccine versus placebo. These receptors were taken from a person between 18 and 65 years old who received the Ad26.COV2.S COVID-19 vaccine or a placebo.

This chain joins TRBV29-1 and TRBJ1-2; 7 nucleotides agree with TRBD1. This CDR3 has 16 amino acids. Germline V gene lookup returns CDR1 SQVTM and CDR2 ANQGSEA. V lost 5 bases to trimming and J lost 7 bases; unmatched junction nucleotides: 19. The CDR3 sequence is CSVPPAWEGASFGYTF. In DNA form, the CDR3 reads TGCAGCGTTCCCCCCGCGTGGGAGGGGGCCAGTTTTGGCTACACCTTC.

The rearrangement links TRBV12-3 or TRBV12-4 to TRBJ1-2; tentatively, D is TRBD1 (5 bases). Between the trimmed V and J ends, which lost 3 bases and 10 bases, there was a span of 12 bases. The CDR3 is 12 residues long. CDR3 sequence (DNA): TGTGCCAGCAGTTTGGGGACGGTTGACTACACCTTC. Protein product: CASSLGTVDYTF.

The chain links TRBV5-6 to TRBJ2-3; 9 bases fit TRBD1. The ends lost 2 bases at V and 3 bases at J; junction bases unmatched: 4. Germline lookup yields CDR1 SGHDT and CDR2 YYEEEE. This CDR3 comprises 15 residues. This CDR3 reads CASSFGTGMTDTQYF. CDR3 bases: TGTGCCAGCAGCTTCGGGACAGGGATGACAGATACGCAGTATTTT. The full variable domain, completed using reference TRBV5-6 and TRBJ2-3, is DAGVTQSPTHLIKTRGQQVTLRCSPKSGHDTVSWYQQALGQGPQFIFQYYEEEERQRGNFPDRFSGHQFPNYSSELNVNALLLGDSALYLCASSFGTGMTDTQYFGPGTRLTVL.

This clone has just one count. This chain uses TRBV11-2 with TRBJ1-5; TRBD1 aligns across 7 bases. Trimming took 4 bases from V and 8 from J; bases not matched to a gene: 8. This CDR3 has 14 amino acids. Germline values: CDR1 SGHAT, CDR2 FQNNGV. The CDR3 protein is CASSSGQLGEPQHF. In nucleotides, the CDR3 is TGTGCCAGCAGCTCGGGACAGTTGGGAGAGCCCCAGCATTTT.

The rearrangement uses TRBV6-1 and TRBJ1-2; TRBD1 matches 11 bases. CDR3 size: 19 residues. V shed 1 base, J shed 3 bases, and the junction held 13 bases outside the gene matches. Germline V gives CDR1 MNHNS, CDR2 SASEGT. CDR3 in DNA: TGTGCCAGCAGTGAAGTGAGGTGGACAGGGGGCGAATTGGACTATGGCTACACCTTC. Protein product: CASSEVRWTGGELDYGYTF.

A note on this clone: Other DNA variants within this sample encode the same CDR3. The CDR3 loop reads CSVETGGNGYTF. CDR3 bases: TGCAGCGTCGAAACCGGGGGAAATGGCTACACCTTC. The V and J genes are TRBV29-1 and TRBJ1-2, with D possibly matching TRBD1 (5 bases). Germline V gene lookup returns CDR1 SQVTM and CDR2 ANQGSEA. The CDR3 sequence is 12 residues long. The V gene lost 6 bases and the J gene lost 6 bases, with 14 bases spanning the gap.

The chain has TRBV10-3 and TRBJ1-5; D gene uncertain. The CDR3 runs to 12 residues. In germline, CDR1 is ENHRY, CDR2 SYGVKD. Trimming shortened V by 4 bases and J by 3 bases, and 4 bases separated the two germline ends. The CDR3 region has the DNA TGTGCCATCAGTGCTGTCAATCAGCCCCAGCATTTT. It yields the protein CAISAVNQPQHF.

The chain joins TRBV7-9 to TRBJ1-1; 9 bases agree with TRBD1. Losses at the gene ends were 5 bases for V and 5 bases for J; bases not matched to a gene: 3. Germline V lookup: CDR1 SEHNR, CDR2 FQNEAQ (reference sequence). The CDR3 loop spans 13 amino acids. CDR3 sequence (DNA): TGTGCCAGCAGCCGCGGGACAGGGACTGAAGCTTTCTTT. Translation: CASSRGTGTEAFF.

The chain combines TRBV24-1 with TRBJ1-2; perhaps TRBD1 as D (6 bases). CDR1 and CDR2 (germline): KGHDR, SFDVKD. Deletions cut 4 bases from V and 7 bases from J, with 15 bases between. The CDR3 length is 14 residues. The CDR3 reads CATSDESTGSGYTF. The CDR3 DNA follows: TGTGCCACCAGTGACGAAAGCACAGGGAGTGGCTACACCTTC.